Listed below are T cell receptor beta chains from one sample, sequenced in a study of T cell responses to AZD1222 COVID-19 vaccine. Profiled with immunoSEQ multiplex PCR; TCRdb holds only in-frame clones, not every one. Of 140,000 to 150,000 clones detected, 85% to 90% appear once; the ten largest clones hold about 4.9%. The material sequenced was peripheral blood, taken 28 days after the second AZD1222 dose. All receptors come from an adult who received the AZD1222 COVID-19 vaccine. The conserved cysteine and the conserved F or W are not part of the CDR3 here. The order of the fields is V gene, D gene, J gene, CDR3 protein. A D gene is named only where the DNA matches it firmly.

TRBV18	TRBD1	TRBJ2-4	ASSPRTGVTGVAKNIQY
TRBV5-1	NA	TRBJ2-2	ASSLQGGTGELF
TRBV2	TRBD1	TRBJ1-4	ASSDGQVRTTNEKLF
TRBV11-2	NA	TRBJ2-3	ASSLAGGSTDTQY
TRBV21-1	NA	TRBJ2-7	ASPRYEQY
TRBV18	TRBD2	TRBJ2-7	ASSLAGGAYEQY
TRBV19	TRBD2	TRBJ2-1	ASSRRASGRGDEQF
TRBV6-5	NA	TRBJ1-5	ASSWERISNQPQH
TRBV6-6	NA	TRBJ2-7	ASSGRGPTKQY
TRBV6-5	NA	TRBJ2-5	ASSYGTIQETQY
TRBV10-2	TRBD2	TRBJ2-7	ASSSGTRYEQY
TRBV5-1	NA	TRBJ1-1	ASRRTVDEAF
TRBV6-5	TRBD1	TRBJ1-6	ASSYSTTGVSPLH
TRBV11-2	NA	TRBJ2-3	ASSLDQYGGWTDTQY
TRBV7-9	NA	TRBJ1-6	ASSLMGQANNSPLH
TRBV3-1/TRBV3-2	NA	TRBJ2-5	ASSQGALETQY
TRBV9	NA	TRBJ2-2	ASSATGGRTGELF
TRBV5-4	TRBD2	TRBJ2-7	ASSLPSGRREQY
TRBV10-3	TRBD2	TRBJ2-2	AISEPTSVGRDTGELF
TRBV30	NA	TRBJ1-1	AWSPKRGELAQANTEAF
TRBV28	NA	TRBJ1-5	ASNPQGSNQPQH
TRBV14	NA	TRBJ1-2	ASSHPLSVVGYT
TRBV11-2	TRBD1	TRBJ1-4	ASSLLDRESEKLF
TRBV19	TRBD1	TRBJ1-6	ASSIGKLRDRVNSPLH
TRBV19	NA	TRBJ1-6	ASSSGAANSPLH
TRBV10-1	NA	TRBJ2-3	ASSESMAPSTDTQY
TRBV10-3	TRBD2	TRBJ2-1	AISEVASGRGEQF
TRBV12-3/TRBV12-4	NA	TRBJ2-5	ASGVKETQY
TRBV19	NA	TRBJ1-1	ASSILRQMNTEAF
TRBV29-1	NA	TRBJ2-3	SVAPTGGPDTQY
TRBV5-6	NA	TRBJ2-5	ASSHALQETQY
TRBV29-1	TRBD2	TRBJ2-1	SVEASGILYNEQF
TRBV28	NA	TRBJ1-4	ASSPSWTLANEKLF
TRBV4-1	NA	TRBJ2-1	ASSQDLAGTSSYNEQF
TRBV6-5	TRBD1	TRBJ1-2	ASQEQGADYGYT
TRBV10-2	TRBD2	TRBJ2-7	ASSVDPSGYYEQY
TRBV29-1	TRBD1	TRBJ1-5	SVVPGQGQPQH
TRBV7-9	TRBD1	TRBJ1-3	ASSQGQGGGNTIY
TRBV19	TRBD1	TRBJ1-3	ASSIGTGGASGNTIY
TRBV27	NA	TRBJ1-2	ASSLLPSWGYT
TRBV19	TRBD1	TRBJ2-7	ASNKNRDSAYEQY
TRBV9	TRBD2	TRBJ2-4	ASSEGLAGGLAKNIQY
TRBV5-1	TRBD2	TRBJ2-3	ASSQGLAGFRTDTQY
TRBV18	NA	TRBJ1-6	ASSPREVENSPLH